This is a list of T cell receptor beta chains from one sample in a study of blood T cell repertoires in COVID-19. Libraries were prepared by immunoSEQ multiplex PCR; TCRdb keeps only in-frame clonotypes and omits some of them. The sample includes fewer than 65,000 clones, just under 85% seen only once; the top ten take 3.5% to 4.5%. The sequencing sample was made of peripheral blood. These receptors all come from a man aged 55 to 69 with acute or convalescent COVID-19. Both conserved end residues are part of each CDR3. The D gene is left open where the match is weak. Some rows have no size entry. The others give once, few or many, or a class for an expanded clone.

D gene,CDR3 length,V gene,clone size,J gene,CDR3 protein,CDR3 DNA
TRBD1,14,TRBV2,NA,TRBJ2-2,CASSWDRGTGELFF,TGTGCCAGCAGTTGGGACAGGGGAACCGGGGAGCTGTTTTTT
NA,13,TRBV4-1,few,TRBJ2-1,CASSPYQGNEQFF,TGCGCCAGCAGCCCCTACCAGGGCAATGAGCAGTTCTTC
NA,14,TRBV7-8,few,TRBJ1-2,CASSPDRANYGYTF,TGTGCCAGCAGCCCCGACAGAGCTAACTATGGCTACACCTTC
TRBD1,15,TRBV24-1,NA,TRBJ1-2,CATSDNRGGGYGYTF,TGTGCCACCAGTGACAACAGGGGAGGAGGCTATGGCTACACCTTC
NA,15,TRBV4-2,NA,TRBJ2-3,CASSQGGGILDTQYF,TGTGCCAGCAGCCAAGGCGGGGGCATCCTAGATACGCAGTATTTT
TRBD1,14,TRBV11-2,few,TRBJ1-2,CASSAWDRLQGYTF,TGTGCCAGCAGCGCTTGGGACAGGTTACAGGGCTACACCTTC
TRBD2,14,TRBV9,NA,TRBJ2-1,CASERTSGGGEQFF,TGTGCCAGCGAAAGGACTAGCGGGGGTGGGGAGCAGTTCTTC
NA,13,TRBV7-3,NA,TRBJ1-1,CASSEGGDTEAFF,TGTGCCAGCAGTGAAGGGGGGGACACTGAAGCTTTCTTT
TRBD1,18,TRBV4-2,NA,TRBJ2-3,CASSHSRQDRATTDTQYF,TGTGCCAGCAGCCACTCTCGACAGGACAGGGCTACAACAGATACGCAGTATTTT
TRBD1,15,TRBV7-8,NA,TRBJ1-6,CASSLTGGGNSPLHF,TGTGCCAGCAGCTTAACAGGGGGTGGGAATTCACCCCTCCACTTT
NA,15,TRBV5-5,NA,TRBJ1-6,CASSLVAAVDSPLHF,TGTGCCAGCAGCTTGGTCGCGGCAGTTGATTCACCCCTCCACTTT
TRBD1,12,TRBV7-9,NA,TRBJ1-2,CASSLGTGSHTF,TGTGCCAGCAGCCTTGGGACAGGGAGCCACACCTTC
NA,13,TRBV13,NA,TRBJ2-2,CASSYWAVGELFF,TGTGCCAGCTCCTATTGGGCCGTCGGGGAGCTGTTTTTT
NA,15,TRBV11-2,NA,TRBJ1-1,CASSPGRGGNTEAFF,TGTGCCAGCAGCCCGGGGAGGGGAGGGAACACTGAAGCTTTCTTT
NA,12,TRBV24-1,NA,TRBJ2-7,CATSDSGWEQYF,TGTGCCACCAGTGATTCGGGGTGGGAGCAGTACTTC
NA,15,TRBV5-4,NA,TRBJ2-3,CASSLGGSSTDTQYF,TGTGCCAGCAGCTTAGGAGGGTCAAGCACAGATACGCAGTATTTT
TRBD1,14,TRBV11-2,once,TRBJ2-7,CASTPGTGGRGQYF,TGTGCCAGCACCCCCGGGACAGGGGGGAGAGGGCAGTACTTC
TRBD1,15,TRBV6-5,NA,TRBJ2-1,CASRRGDRGLDEQFF,TGTGCCAGCAGGAGGGGGGACAGGGGGCTCGATGAGCAGTTCTTC
TRBD1,14,TRBV6-5,NA,TRBJ1-1,CASLAGTGTTEAFF,TGTGCCAGTCTCGCCGGGACAGGAACCACTGAAGCTTTCTTT
NA,14,TRBV7-3,NA,TRBJ2-2,CASSLFANTGELFF,TGTGCCAGCAGCCTCTTCGCGAACACCGGGGAGCTGTTTTTT
NA,14,TRBV27,NA,TRBJ2-3,CASSSGGPADTQYF,TGTGCCAGCAGCTCCGGGGGGCCAGCCGATACGCAGTATTTT
NA,14,TRBV28,NA,TRBJ2-7,CASSMEGEDYEQYF,TGTGCCAGCAGTATGGAAGGGGAGGACTACGAGCAGTACTTC
TRBD1,15,TRBV7-8,NA,TRBJ2-2,CASSFPGQQTGELFF,TGTGCCAGCAGCTTTCCGGGACAGCAGACCGGGGAGCTGTTTTTT
TRBD2,17,TRBV11-2,NA,TRBJ2-3,CASSSPKERGSTDTQYF,TGTGCCAGCAGTTCCCCCAAGGAGCGGGGAAGCACAGATACGCAGTATTTT
NA,14,TRBV5-6,NA,TRBJ1-4,CASSSGPQGEKLFF,TGTGCCAGCAGCTCCGGTCCTCAGGGCGAAAAACTGTTTTTT
NA,15,TRBV27,NA,TRBJ2-3,CASSLRGSSTDTQYF,TGTGCCAGCAGTTTGCGGGGATCTAGCACAGATACGCAGTATTTT
TRBD1,15,TRBV13,NA,TRBJ1-6,CASRFRGQGNSPLHF,TGTGCCAGCAGATTCAGGGGACAGGGGAATTCACCCCTCCACTTT